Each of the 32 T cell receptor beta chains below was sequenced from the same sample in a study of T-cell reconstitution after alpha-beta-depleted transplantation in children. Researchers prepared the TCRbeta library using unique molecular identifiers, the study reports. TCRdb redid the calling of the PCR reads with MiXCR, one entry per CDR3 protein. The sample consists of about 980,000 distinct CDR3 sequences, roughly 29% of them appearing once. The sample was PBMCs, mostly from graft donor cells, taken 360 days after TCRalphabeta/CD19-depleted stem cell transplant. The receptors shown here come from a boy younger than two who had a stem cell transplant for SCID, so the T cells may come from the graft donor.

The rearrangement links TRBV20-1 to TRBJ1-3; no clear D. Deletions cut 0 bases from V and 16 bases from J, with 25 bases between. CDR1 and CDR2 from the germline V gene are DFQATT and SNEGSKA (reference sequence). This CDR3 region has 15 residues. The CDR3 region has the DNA TGCAGTGCTAGAGACAAGCGGACTGGGCTGGAAACACCCTATTTT. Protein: CSARDKRTGLETPYF.

DNA of the CDR3: TGCGCCAGCAGCCCTCAGCGATCTCCTAGCACAGATACGCAGTATTTT. Translation gives CASSPQRSPSTDTQYF. The chain is built from TRBV5-1 and TRBJ2-3, with D hard to call. The CDR3 sequence is 16 residues long. V was pared by 4 bases and J by 0 bases, with 15 bases between. In germline, CDR1 is SGHRS, CDR2 YFSETQ.

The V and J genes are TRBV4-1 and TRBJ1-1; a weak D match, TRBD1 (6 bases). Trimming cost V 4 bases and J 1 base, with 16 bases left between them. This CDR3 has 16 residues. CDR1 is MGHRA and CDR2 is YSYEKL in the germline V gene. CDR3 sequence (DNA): TGCGCCAGCAGCCCGTTTGCCGGGACATCGAACACTGAAGCTTTCTTT. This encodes CASSPFAGTSNTEAFF.

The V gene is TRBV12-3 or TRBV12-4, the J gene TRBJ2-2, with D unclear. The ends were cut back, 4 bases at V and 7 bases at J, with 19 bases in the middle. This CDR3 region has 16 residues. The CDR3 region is CASSSPPARRSGELFF. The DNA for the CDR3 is TGTGCCAGCAGTTCACCACCGGCCCGAAGGAGCGGGGAGCTGTTTTTT.

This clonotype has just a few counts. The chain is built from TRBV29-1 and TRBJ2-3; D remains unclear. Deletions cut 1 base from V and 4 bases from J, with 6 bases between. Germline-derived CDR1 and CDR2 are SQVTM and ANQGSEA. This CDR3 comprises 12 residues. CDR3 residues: CSVEAVADTQYF. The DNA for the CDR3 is TGCAGCGTTGAAGCCGTGGCAGATACGCAGTATTTT.

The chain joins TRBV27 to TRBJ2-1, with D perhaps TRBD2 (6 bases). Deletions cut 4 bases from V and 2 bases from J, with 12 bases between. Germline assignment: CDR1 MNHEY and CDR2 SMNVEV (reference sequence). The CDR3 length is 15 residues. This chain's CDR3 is CASSSLAVPYNEQFF. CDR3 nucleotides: TGTGCCAGCAGTTCGTTAGCGGTACCCTACAATGAGCAGTTCTTC.

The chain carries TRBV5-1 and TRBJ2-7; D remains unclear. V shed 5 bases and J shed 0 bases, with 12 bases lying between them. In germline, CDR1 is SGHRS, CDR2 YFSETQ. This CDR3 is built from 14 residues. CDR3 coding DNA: TGCGCCAGCAGACGACTGACGAGCTCCTACGAGCAGTACTTC. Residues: CASRRLTSSYEQYF.

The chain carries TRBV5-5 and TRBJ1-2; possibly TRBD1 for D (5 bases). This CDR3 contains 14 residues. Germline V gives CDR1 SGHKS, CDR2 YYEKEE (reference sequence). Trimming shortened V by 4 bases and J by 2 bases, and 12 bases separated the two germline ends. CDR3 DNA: TGTGCCAGCAGCCTCAAACGGGACAACTATGGCTACACCTTC. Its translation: CASSLKRDNYGYTF.

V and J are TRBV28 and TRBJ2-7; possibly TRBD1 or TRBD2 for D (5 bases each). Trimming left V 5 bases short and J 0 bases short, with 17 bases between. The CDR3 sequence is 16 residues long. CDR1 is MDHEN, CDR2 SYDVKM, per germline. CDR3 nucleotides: TGTGCCAGCAGTCCCCGAGGGACGGTCGCCTCCTACGAGCAGTACTTC. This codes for CASSPRGTVASYEQYF.

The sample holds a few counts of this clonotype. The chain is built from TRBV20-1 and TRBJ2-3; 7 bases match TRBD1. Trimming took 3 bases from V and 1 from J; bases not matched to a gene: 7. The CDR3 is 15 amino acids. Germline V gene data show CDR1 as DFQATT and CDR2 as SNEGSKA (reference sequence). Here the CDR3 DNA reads TGCAGTGCTAGTAAAGCCGGACAGGGCACAGATACGCAGTATTTT. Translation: CSASKAGQGTDTQYF.

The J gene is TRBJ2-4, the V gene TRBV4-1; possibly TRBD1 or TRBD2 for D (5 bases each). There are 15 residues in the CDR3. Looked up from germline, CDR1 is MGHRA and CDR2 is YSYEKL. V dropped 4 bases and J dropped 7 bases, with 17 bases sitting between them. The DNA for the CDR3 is TGCGCCAGCAGCCCGTGGCCCAGGGAGCGCAACATTCAGTACTTC. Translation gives CASSPWPRERNIQYF.

DNA of the CDR3: TGCGCCAGCAGCTTAAACGTACTGAAGAATGAAAAACTGTTTTTT. Translating gives CASSLNVLKNEKLFF. The rearrangement joins TRBV5-1 to TRBJ1-4, with no clear D. V was trimmed by 2 bases and J by 5 bases, leaving 13 bases between them. This CDR3 spans 15 amino acids. CDR1 and CDR2 from the germline V gene are SGHRS and YFSETQ.

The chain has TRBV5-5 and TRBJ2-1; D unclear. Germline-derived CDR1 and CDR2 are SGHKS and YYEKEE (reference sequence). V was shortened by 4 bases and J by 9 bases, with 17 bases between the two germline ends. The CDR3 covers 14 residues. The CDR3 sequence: CASSKLINLGEQFF. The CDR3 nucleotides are TGTGCCAGCAGCAAGTTGATAAACCTGGGTGAGCAGTTCTTC.

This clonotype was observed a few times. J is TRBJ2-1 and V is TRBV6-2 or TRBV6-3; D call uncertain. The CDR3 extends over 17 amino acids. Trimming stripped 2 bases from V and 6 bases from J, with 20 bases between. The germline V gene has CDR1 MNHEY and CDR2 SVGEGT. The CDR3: CASSYLFTSGGRNEQFF. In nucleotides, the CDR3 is TGTGCCAGCAGTTACCTTTTTACATCCGGTGGGCGCAATGAGCAGTTCTTC.

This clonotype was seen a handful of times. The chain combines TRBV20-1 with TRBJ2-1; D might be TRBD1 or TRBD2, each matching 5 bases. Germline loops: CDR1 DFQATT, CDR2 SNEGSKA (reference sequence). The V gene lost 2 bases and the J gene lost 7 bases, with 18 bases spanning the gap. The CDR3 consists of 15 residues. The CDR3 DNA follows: TGCAGTGCTAGAACCGTTATGGGGACCGAGAATGAGCAGTTCTTC. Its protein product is CSARTVMGTENEQFF.

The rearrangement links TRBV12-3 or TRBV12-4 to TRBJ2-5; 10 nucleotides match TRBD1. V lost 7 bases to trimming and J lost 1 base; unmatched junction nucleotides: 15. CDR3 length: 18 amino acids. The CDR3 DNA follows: TGTGCCAGCACCCGAGGGACAGGGGCGCCTGGTTTCCAAGAGACCCAGTACTTC. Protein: CASTRGTGAPGFQETQYF.

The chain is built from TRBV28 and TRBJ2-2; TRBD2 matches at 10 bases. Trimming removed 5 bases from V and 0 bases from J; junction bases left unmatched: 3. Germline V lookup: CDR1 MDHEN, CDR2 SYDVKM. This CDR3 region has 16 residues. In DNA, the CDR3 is TGTGCCAGCAGTCTAGCGGGGGTGCCGAACACCGGGGAGCTGTTTTTT. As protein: CASSLAGVPNTGELFF. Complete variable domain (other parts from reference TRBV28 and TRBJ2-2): DVKVTQSSRYLVKRTGEKVFLECVQDMDHENMFWYRQDPGLGLRLIYFSYDVKMKEKGDIPEGYSVSREKKERFSLILESASTNQTSMYLCASSLAGVPNTGELFFGEGSRLTVL.

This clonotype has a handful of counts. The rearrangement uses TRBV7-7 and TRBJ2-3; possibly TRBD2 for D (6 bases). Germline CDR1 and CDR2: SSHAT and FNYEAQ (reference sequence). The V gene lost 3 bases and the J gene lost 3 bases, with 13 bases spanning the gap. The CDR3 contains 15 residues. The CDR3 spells CASSLAGRITDTQYF. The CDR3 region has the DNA TGTGCCAGCAGCTTGGCGGGGAGAATTACAGATACGCAGTATTTT.

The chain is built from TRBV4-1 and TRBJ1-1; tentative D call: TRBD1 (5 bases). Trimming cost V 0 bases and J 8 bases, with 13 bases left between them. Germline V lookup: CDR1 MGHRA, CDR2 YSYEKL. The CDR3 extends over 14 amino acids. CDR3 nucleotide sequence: TGCGCCAGCAGCCAAGAAGCGGGGACGGTAGAAGCTTTCTTT. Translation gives CASSQEAGTVEAFF.

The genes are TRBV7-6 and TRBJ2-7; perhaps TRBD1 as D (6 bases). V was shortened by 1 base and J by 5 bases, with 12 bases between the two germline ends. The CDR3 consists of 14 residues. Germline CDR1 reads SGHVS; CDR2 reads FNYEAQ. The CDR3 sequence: CASSLVTGSHEQYF. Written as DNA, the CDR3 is TGTGCCAGCAGCTTAGTCACAGGGAGCCACGAGCAGTACTTC.

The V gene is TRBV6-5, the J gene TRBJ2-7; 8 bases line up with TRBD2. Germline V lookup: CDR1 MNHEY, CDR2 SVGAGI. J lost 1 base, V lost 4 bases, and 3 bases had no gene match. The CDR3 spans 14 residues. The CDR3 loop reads CASSWGGRSYEQYF. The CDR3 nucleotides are TGTGCCAGCAGTTGGGGCGGGAGGTCCTACGAGCAGTACTTC.

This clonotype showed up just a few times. The CDR3 coding sequence is TGCGCCAGCAGCTCCAACCCGGGCCAGAACACTGAAGCTTTCTTT. Its protein is CASSSNPGQNTEAFF. The chain joins TRBV5-1 to TRBJ1-1; no reliable D call. V was clipped by 3 bases and J by 1 base, with 13 bases between them. The length of the CDR3 is 15 residues. The V gene's germline CDR1 is SGHRS and CDR2 YFSETQ.

The CDR3 reads CASGGSRTGELFF. CDR3 sequence (DNA): TGTGCCAGCGGGGGATCGAGAACCGGGGAGCTGTTTTTT. V usage is TRBV6-2 or TRBV6-3 and J usage is TRBJ2-2; D is tentatively TRBD1 or TRBD2 (5 bases each). V gave up 8 bases and J gave up 5 bases, with 12 bases separating them. The CDR3 length is 13 residues. Germline V gives CDR1 MNHEY, CDR2 SVGEGT.

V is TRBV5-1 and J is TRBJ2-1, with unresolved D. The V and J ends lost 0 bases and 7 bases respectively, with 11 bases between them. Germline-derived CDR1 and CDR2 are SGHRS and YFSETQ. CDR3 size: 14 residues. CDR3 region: CASSLEAPLNEQFF. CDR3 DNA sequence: TGCGCCAGCAGCTTGGAGGCTCCCCTTAATGAGCAGTTCTTC.

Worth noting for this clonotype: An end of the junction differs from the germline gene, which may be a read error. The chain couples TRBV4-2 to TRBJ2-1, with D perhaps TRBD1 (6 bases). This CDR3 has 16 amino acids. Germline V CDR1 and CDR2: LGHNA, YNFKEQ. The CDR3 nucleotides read TGTGCCAGCAGCCAGGGGGCCTTTGGCGTCTACTATGAGCAGTTCTTC. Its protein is CASSQGAFGVYYEQFF.

The CDR3 loop reads CASSEVRADTQYF. In DNA form, the CDR3 reads TGTGCCAGCAGTGAAGTAAGAGCAGATACGCAGTATTTT. This chain connects TRBV2 to TRBJ2-3; D unresolved. The germline V gene has CDR1 SNHLY and CDR2 FYNNEI. Trimming left V 1 base short and J 4 bases short, with 6 bases between. This CDR3 contains 13 residues.

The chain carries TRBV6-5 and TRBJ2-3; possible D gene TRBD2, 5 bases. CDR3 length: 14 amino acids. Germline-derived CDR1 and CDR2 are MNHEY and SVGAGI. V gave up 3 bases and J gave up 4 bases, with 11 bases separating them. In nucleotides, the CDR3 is TGTGCCAGCAGTTATGATAGCGTCCCAGATACGCAGTATTTT. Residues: CASSYDSVPDTQYF.

The CDR3 coding sequence is TGTGCCATCAGTGGGGGACTAGCGCCGATCACAGATACGCAGTATTTT. It codes for CAISGGLAPITDTQYF. The chain links TRBV10-3 to TRBJ2-3; 10 bases line up with TRBD2. The germline V gene encodes CDR1 ENHRY and CDR2 SYGVKD. The CDR3 has 16 amino acids. Germline trimming cut 4 bases from V and 2 bases from J; bases unmatched to any gene: 6.

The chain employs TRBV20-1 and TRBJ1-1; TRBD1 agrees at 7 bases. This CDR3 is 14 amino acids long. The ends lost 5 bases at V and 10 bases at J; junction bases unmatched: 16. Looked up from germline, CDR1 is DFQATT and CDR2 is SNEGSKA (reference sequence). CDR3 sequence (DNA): TGCAGTGCTTTGGACAGGTCGGAGTTGAAGGGAGCTTTCTTT. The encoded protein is CSALDRSELKGAFF.

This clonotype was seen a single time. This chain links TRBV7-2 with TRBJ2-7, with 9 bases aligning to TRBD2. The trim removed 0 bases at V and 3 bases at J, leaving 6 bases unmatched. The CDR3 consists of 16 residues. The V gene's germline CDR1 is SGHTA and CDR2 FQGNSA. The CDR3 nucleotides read TGTGCCAGCAGCTTAGCCCGACTAGCGGTGAACTACGAGCAGTACTTC. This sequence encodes CASSLARLAVNYEQYF. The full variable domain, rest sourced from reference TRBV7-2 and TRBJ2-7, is GAGVSQSPSNKVTEKGKDVELRCDPISGHTALYWYRQSLGQGLEFLIYFQGNSAPDKSGLPSDRFSAERTGGSVSTLTIQRTQQEDSAVYLCASSLARLAVNYEQYFGPGTRLTVT.

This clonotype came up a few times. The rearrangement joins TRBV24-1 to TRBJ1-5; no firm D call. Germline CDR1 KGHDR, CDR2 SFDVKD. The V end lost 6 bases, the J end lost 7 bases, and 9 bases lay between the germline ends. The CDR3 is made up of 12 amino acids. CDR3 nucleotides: TGTGCCACCAGTCCCGAGGGACAGCCCCAGCATTTT. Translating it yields CATSPEGQPQHF.

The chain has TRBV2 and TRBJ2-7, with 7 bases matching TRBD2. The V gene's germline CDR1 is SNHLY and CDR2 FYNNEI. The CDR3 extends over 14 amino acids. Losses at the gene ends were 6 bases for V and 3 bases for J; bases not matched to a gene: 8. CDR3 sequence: CASRTGGTHYEQYF. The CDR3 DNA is TGTGCCAGCAGGACGGGGGGTACCCACTACGAGCAGTACTTC. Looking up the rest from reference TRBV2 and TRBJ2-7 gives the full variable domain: EPEVTQTPSHQVTQMGQEVILRCVPISNHLYFYWYRQILGQKVEFLVSFYNNEISEKSEIFDDQFSVERPDGSNFTLKIRSTKLEDSAMYFCASRTGGTHYEQYFGPGTRLTVT.